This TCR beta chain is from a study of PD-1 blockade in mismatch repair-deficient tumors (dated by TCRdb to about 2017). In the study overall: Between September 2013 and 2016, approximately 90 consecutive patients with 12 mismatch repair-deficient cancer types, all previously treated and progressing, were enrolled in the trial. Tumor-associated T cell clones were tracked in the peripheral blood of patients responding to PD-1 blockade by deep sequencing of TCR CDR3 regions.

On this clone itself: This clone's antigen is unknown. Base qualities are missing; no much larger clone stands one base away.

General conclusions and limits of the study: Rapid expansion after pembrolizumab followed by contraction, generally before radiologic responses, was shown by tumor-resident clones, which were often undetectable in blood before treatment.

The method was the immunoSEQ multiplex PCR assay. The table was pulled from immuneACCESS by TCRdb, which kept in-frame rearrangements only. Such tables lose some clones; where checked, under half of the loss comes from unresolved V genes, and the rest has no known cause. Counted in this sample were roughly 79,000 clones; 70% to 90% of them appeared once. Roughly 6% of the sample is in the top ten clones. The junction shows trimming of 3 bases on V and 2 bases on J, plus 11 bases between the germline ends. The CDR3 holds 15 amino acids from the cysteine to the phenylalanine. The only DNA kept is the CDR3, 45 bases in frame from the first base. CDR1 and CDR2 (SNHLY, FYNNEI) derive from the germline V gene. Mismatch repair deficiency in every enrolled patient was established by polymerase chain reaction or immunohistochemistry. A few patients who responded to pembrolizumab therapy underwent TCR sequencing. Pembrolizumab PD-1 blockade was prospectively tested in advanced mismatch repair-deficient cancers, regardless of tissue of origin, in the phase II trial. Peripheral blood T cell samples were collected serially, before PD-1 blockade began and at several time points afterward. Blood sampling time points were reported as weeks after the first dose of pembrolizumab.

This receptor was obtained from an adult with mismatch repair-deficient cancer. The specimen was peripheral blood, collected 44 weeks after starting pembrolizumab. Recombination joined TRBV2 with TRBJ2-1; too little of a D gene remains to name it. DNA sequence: TGTGCCAGCAGTGACCCCGGTTACACCTACAATGAGCAGTTCTTC. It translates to CASSDPGYTYNEQFF.